This T cell receptor (beta chain) was captured by sequencing in a study of cytomegalovirus exposure and HLA in healthy donors. The PCR contained 60 Vbeta and 13 Jbeta primers. This table comes from immunoSEQ multiplex PCR, and its TCRdb copy is limited to in-frame clones, with some not included. This sample has approximately 130,000 clones; around 83% occur once, and the top ten carry 0.95% to 1.5%. CDR1 and CDR2 (germline): SGHTS, YDEGEE. Trimming stripped 5 bases from V and 4 bases from J, with 13 bases between. This CDR3 contains 14 residues. The sequence came from a girl aged 2 to 10 in good health and CMV-seronegative. The chain links TRBV5-8 to TRBJ1-5; the D gene is possibly TRBD1 (6 bases). Specimen: PBMCs. This CDR3 is CASRVGQGNQPQHF. The CDR3 region has the DNA TGTGCCAGCAGGGTCGGGCAGGGGAATCAGCCCCAGCATTTT. The full variable domain, in which reference TRBV5-8 and TRBJ1-5 provide the parts outside the CDR3, is EAGVTQSPTHLIKTRGQQATLRCSPISGHTSVYWYQQALGLGLQFLLWYDEGEERNRGNFPPRFSGRQFPNYSSELNVNALELEDSALYLCASRVGQGNQPQHFGDGTRLSIL.